A single sample gave rise to the 9 T cell receptor beta chains below, sequenced in a study of OX40 agonist ivuxolimab in advanced cancers. Clones were sequenced by immunoSEQ multiplex PCR, and TCRdb holds only the in-frame ones, with some missing. The table has approximately 70,000 clones, 85% to 90% seen once; the top ten hold 0.94%. Sample: CD4+ or CD8+ T cells sorted from blood, taken in a trial of the OX40 agonist ivuxolimab. Receptors originate from an adult with an advanced solid tumor such as melanoma, head and neck, liver or kidney cancer.

V and J are TRBV11-2 and TRBJ2-3, with TRBD1 identical over 9 bases. V was pared by 3 bases and J by 3 bases, with 4 bases of the junction left unmatched. The length of the CDR3 is 15 residues. Germline-derived CDR1 and CDR2 are SGHAT and FQNNGV. As DNA, the CDR3 is TGTGCCAGCAGCTTGCTGGGACAGGGTACAGATACGCAGTATTTT. The encoded protein is CASSLLGQGTDTQYF.

The table lists this clone with a count of one. The rearrangement uses TRBV6-6 and TRBJ2-5; D may correspond to TRBD1 or TRBD2 (5 bases each). CDR1 and CDR2 (germline): MNHNY, SVGAGI (reference sequence). Trimming removed 5 bases from V and 0 bases from J, with 16 bases in between. The CDR3 length is 16 residues. The CDR3 protein is CASSPGPTMYQETQYF. Here the CDR3 DNA reads TGTGCCAGCAGTCCGGGACCTACAATGTACCAAGAGACCCAGTACTTC.

The V call is TRBV18, the J call TRBJ2-1; perhaps D is TRBD1 or TRBD2 (5 bases each). The germline gives CDR1 KGHSH, CDR2 LQKENI. V shed 4 bases and J shed 8 bases, with 15 bases lying between them. This CDR3 contains 14 residues. The CDR3 DNA reads as TGTGCCAGCTCACGACCGGGACCCCTGGATGAGCAGTTCTTC. Translating it yields CASSRPGPLDEQFF.

The gene calls are TRBV12-5 and TRBJ2-5; D remains ambiguous. Trimming took 1 base from V and 4 from J, leaving 7 bases between them. The V gene's germline CDR1 is LGHNT and CDR2 FRNRAP. The CDR3 has 13 residues. CDR3 sequence (DNA): TGTGCTAGTGGTTTGGCCCAAGGAGAGACCCAGTACTTC. The encoded protein is CASGLAQGETQYF. The full variable domain, completed using reference TRBV12-5 and TRBJ2-5, is DARVTQTPRHKVTEMGQEVTMRCQPILGHNTVFWYRQTMMQGLELLAYFRNRAPLDDSGMPKDRFSAEMPDATLATLKIQPSEPRDSAVYFCASGLAQGETQYFGPGTRLLVL.

DNA of the CDR3: TGTGCCAGCAGTTTATCGGGGACAGGGGGCGCGAACAATCAGCCCCAGCATTTT. Its translation is CASSLSGTGGANNQPQHF. The gene calls are TRBV27 and TRBJ1-5; 12 bases align to TRBD1. CDR1 is MNHEY and CDR2 is SMNVEV in the germline V gene (reference sequence). The junction had 6 bases not matched to a gene; V was cut back by 0 bases and J by 3 bases. The CDR3 is made up of 18 amino acids.

J is TRBJ2-1 and V is TRBV7-8; weak D call: TRBD2 (5 bases). Germline CDR1 reads SGHVS; CDR2 reads FQNEAQ. V was cut by 5 bases and J by 9 bases, with 11 bases left in between. This CDR3 has 12 residues. The CDR3 sequence: CASSLLASEQFF. In nucleotides, the CDR3 is TGTGCCAGCAGCCTGCTAGCAAGTGAGCAGTTCTTC.

The J gene is TRBJ2-3, the V gene TRBV5-1, with TRBD1 identical over 9 bases. CDR3 length: 15 residues. V shed 2 bases and J 2 bases; nucleotides not matched to a gene: 3. Germline V gene data show CDR1 as SGHRS and CDR2 as YFSETQ. The CDR3 protein is CASSFWDRVTDTQYF. CDR3 bases: TGCGCCAGCAGCTTTTGGGACAGGGTCACAGATACGCAGTATTTT.

V gene TRBV29-1 combines with J gene TRBJ1-1; TRBD1 might be the D (5 bases). From germline, CDR1 is SQVTM and CDR2 ANQGSEA. The CDR3 runs 14 residues. V was pared by 4 bases and J by 0 bases, with 12 bases between. CDR3: CSVASGLMNTEAFF. For the CDR3, the DNA is TGCAGCGTTGCTTCGGGGCTCATGAACACTGAAGCTTTCTTT.

The chain recombines TRBV10-1 with TRBJ2-2; TRBD2 is a possible D gene (5 bases). CDR1 and CDR2 (germline): WNHNN, SYGVQD (reference sequence). The V gene lost 9 bases and the J gene lost 11 bases, with 19 bases spanning the gap. This CDR3 region has 13 residues. The DNA of the CDR3 is TGCGCCAGGGTTAACGGGGAGCGGCCTGAGCTGTTTTTT. This gives the protein CARVNGERPELFF.